This T cell receptor beta chain was found in a study of T cell responses to AZD1222 COVID-19 vaccine. A note on this clone: As yet, its antigen is unknown.

Trimming took off 3 bases at V and 2 bases at J, with 11 bases between the two ends. The CDR3 has 14 amino acids. Germline V gene lookup returns CDR1 LGHDT and CDR2 YNNKEL (reference sequence). The table came from immunoSEQ multiplex PCR; TCRdb's copy has only in-frame clones and leaves some out. This table holds about 130,000 clones, about 94% found once. Study results and caveats: Sampled repertoires all dated from after the peak T cell response. The study identified only six AZD1222 recipients as seropositive at baseline. White British donors predominated, females outnumbered males, and clonal diversity was possibly underestimated.

The sequences come from peripheral blood, collected on day 0 of AZD1222 vaccination. The origin of this receptor is an adult in good health. The chain joins TRBV3-1 (or the pseudogene TRBV3-2) to TRBJ2-7; D might be TRBD1 (5 bases). The CDR3 loop reads CASSQGRGPYEQYF. As DNA, the CDR3 is TGTGCCAGCAGCCAGGGTAGGGGTCCCTACGAGCAGTACTTC.